This T cell receptor (beta chain) was found in a study of response to subunit inactivated influenza vaccine. TCRdb re-derived calls from the RT-PCR reads in MiXCR, one entry per CDR3 protein. The repertoire includes roughly 670,000 distinct CDR3 sequences, 14% of them detected once, and less than 9% sits in the top ten. This CDR3 is 17 amino acids long. Germline CDR1 reads MNHEY; CDR2 reads SVGEGT. V was trimmed by 0 bases and J by 0 bases, leaving 9 bases between them. This sample comprised PBMCs from blood, obtained around 14 days before vaccination. The source is a man aged 50 to 59 who received an inactivated influenza vaccine. This chain joins TRBV6-2 or TRBV6-3 and TRBJ2-6; unclear D gene. The DNA of the CDR3 is TGTGCCAGCAGTTACTCAAAAGGTAACTCTGGGGCCAACGTCCTGACTTTC. This codes for CASSYSKGNSGANVLTF.